A selection of T cell receptor beta chains follows, all from one sample in a study of blood T cell repertoires in COVID-19. Assay: immunoSEQ multiplex PCR; the TCRdb copy retains only in-frame clones and omits some. The profile shows around 300,000 clones, roughly four fifths of them singletons. Sequences were obtained from peripheral blood. The receptor set was obtained from a woman aged 45-59 years who had recovered from COVID-19. CDR3s include the opening cysteine and the closing phenylalanine or tryptophan. A D gene is named only where the DNA matches it firmly. A row's size may be missing; if present it is once, few, many or a size class.

TGTGCCAGCTCCGGTCGACTGATCACAGATACGCAGTATTTT	CASSGRLITDTQYF	TRBJ2-3	TRBV7-2	-	-
TGTGCCAGTAGTCTTCCGGGACAGGGACGCAATCAGCCCCAGCATTTT	CASSLPGQGRNQPQHF	TRBJ1-5	TRBV19	TRBD1	few
TGTGCCAGCAGCCGGGACAGGGAGGGGGACTACGAGCAGTACTTC	CASSRDREGDYEQYF	TRBJ2-7	TRBV4-2	TRBD1	-
TGCAGCGCCCGAGCCGGGACAGGGGGAGGAAACACCATATATTTT	CSARAGTGGGNTIYF	TRBJ1-3	TRBV29-1	TRBD1	-
TGTGCCAGCAATGGGCGGGGGGCGATTTCACCCCTCCACTTT	CASNGRGAISPLHF	TRBJ1-6	TRBV28	-	once
TGTGCCAGCAGCTCACAGGGGCCAAACACTGAAGCTTTCTTT	CASSSQGPNTEAFF	TRBJ1-1	TRBV7-3	TRBD1	-
TGTGCCAGCATAGTCAGGCTCCCCCCTGAAGCTTTCTTT	CASIVRLPPEAFF	TRBJ1-1	TRBV12-3/TRBV12-4	-	few
TGTGCCAGCAGTCAGCGACAGGGTGGCGAGCAGTACTTC	CASSQRQGGEQYF	TRBJ2-7	TRBV12-3/TRBV12-4	TRBD1	many
TGTGCCAGCAGCTTAGAGACTAGCTTCCAGTTCTTC	CASSLETSFQFF	TRBJ2-1	TRBV7-2	TRBD2	-
TGTGCCAGCAGCCCTAGGGCGTCTAGCGGGGCTGAAACAGATACGCAGTATTTT	CASSPRASSGAETDTQYF	TRBJ2-3	TRBV4-2	TRBD2	few
TGTGCCAGCAGCTTATCGGGGGGTTTCCTCTACGAGCAGTACTTC	CASSLSGGFLYEQYF	TRBJ2-7	TRBV7-6	TRBD2	-
TGTGCCAGCAGTAGACAGGGGGATATGAATCAGCCCCAGCATTTT	CASSRQGDMNQPQHF	TRBJ1-5	TRBV2	TRBD1	-
TGTGCCAGCAGCTTAAGGTCGACTAGCCGGTACGAGCAGTACTTC	CASSLRSTSRYEQYF	TRBJ2-7	TRBV7-6	TRBD2	-
TGTGCCAGCAGCATAGGGAACCAGGGGGGACAGGGGAGGAGGAGTACGCAGTATTTT	CASSIGNQGGQGRRSTQYF	TRBJ2-3	TRBV7-2	TRBD1	-
TGCAGCGTTGTACCCAAACGGAGCAACACTGAAGCTTTCTTT	CSVVPKRSNTEAFF	TRBJ1-1	TRBV29-1	-	few
TGTGCCAGCAGCTTAGAAATGAGTAGCGGGATTTCTTCGACCCAGTACTTC	CASSLEMSSGISSTQYF	TRBJ2-5	TRBV7-9	TRBD2	-
TGTGCCAGCAGCTTGTATGAAAAACTGTTTTTT	CASSLYEKLFF	TRBJ1-4	TRBV12-3/TRBV12-4	-	-
TGCAGCGGGGGTCCCGGGACAGGGCTCAATGGCTACACCTTC	CSGGPGTGLNGYTF	TRBJ1-2	TRBV29-1	TRBD1	-
TGTGCAAGTCGCTTCTTGGTTCGCCTTGGAGACAGGGGAAGCTATGGCTACACCTTC	CASRFLVRLGDRGSYGYTF	TRBJ1-2	TRBV12-2	-	-
TGTGCCAGCAGAAAACAGGGGGCTGGCCCCTATGGCTACACCTTC	CASRKQGAGPYGYTF	TRBJ1-2	TRBV28	TRBD1	-
TGCGCCAGCAGTCAATTGTCCCCTGGGACAGGCGAGCCTACGTATAATTCACCCCTCCACTTT	CASSQLSPGTGEPTYNSPLHF	TRBJ1-6	TRBV23-1	TRBD1	-